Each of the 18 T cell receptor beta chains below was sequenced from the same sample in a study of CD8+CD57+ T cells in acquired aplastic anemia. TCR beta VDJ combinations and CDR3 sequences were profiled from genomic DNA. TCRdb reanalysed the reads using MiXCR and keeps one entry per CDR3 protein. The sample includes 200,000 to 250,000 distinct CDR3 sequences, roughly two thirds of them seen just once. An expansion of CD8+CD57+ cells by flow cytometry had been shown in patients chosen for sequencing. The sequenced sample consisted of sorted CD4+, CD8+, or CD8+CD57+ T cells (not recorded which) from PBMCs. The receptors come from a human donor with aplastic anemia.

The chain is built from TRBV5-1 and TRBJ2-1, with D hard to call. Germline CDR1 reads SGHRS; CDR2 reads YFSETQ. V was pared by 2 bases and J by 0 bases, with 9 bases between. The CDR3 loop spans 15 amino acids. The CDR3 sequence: CASSLGSSSYNEQFF. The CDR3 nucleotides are TGCGCCAGCAGCTTAGGATCATCCTCCTACAATGAGCAGTTCTTC.

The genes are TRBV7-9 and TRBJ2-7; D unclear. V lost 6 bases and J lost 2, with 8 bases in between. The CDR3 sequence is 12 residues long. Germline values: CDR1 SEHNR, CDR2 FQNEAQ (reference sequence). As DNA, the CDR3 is TGTGCCAGCAGAGCAGAGACCTACGAGCAGTACTTC. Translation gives CASRAETYEQYF.

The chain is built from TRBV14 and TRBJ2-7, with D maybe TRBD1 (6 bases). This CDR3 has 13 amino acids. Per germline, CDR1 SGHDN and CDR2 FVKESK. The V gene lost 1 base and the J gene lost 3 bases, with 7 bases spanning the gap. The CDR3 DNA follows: TGTGCCAGCAGCCAAGTACAGGGCTACGAGCAGTACTTC. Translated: CASSQVQGYEQYF.

CDR3 sequence reads: CASSGRSFGSYEQYF. As DNA, the CDR3 is TGTGCCAGCAGTGGGAGATCCTTCGGCTCCTACGAGCAGTACTTC. The chain couples TRBV2 to TRBJ2-7; D call uncertain. Germline V gene data show CDR1 as SNHLY and CDR2 as FYNNEI. The V and J ends lost 4 bases and 0 bases respectively, with 13 bases between them. CDR3 length equals 15 residues.

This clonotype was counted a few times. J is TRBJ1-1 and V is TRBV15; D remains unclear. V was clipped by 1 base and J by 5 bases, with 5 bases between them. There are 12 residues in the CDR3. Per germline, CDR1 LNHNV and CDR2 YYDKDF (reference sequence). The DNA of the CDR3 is TGTGCCACCAGCAGAGTGCGAACTGAAGCTTTCTTT. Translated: CATSRVRTEAFF.

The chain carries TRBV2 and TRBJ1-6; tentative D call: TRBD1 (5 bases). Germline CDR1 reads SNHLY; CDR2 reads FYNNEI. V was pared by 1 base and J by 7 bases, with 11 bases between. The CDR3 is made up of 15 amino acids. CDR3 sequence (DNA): TGTGCCAGCAGTGAAGGTCAGGGTAGAAATTCACCCCTCCACTTT. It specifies CASSEGQGRNSPLHF.

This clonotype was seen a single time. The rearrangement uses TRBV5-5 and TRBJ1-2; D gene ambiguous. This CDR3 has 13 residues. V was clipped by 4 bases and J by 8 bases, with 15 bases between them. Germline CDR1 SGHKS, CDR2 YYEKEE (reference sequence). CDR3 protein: CASSPTGDGGYTF. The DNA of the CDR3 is TGTGCCAGCAGCCCCACCGGTGATGGCGGCTACACCTTC.

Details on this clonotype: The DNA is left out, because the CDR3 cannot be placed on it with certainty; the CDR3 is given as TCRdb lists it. CDR3 protein: CASLGSYEQYFGPGTEAFF. The rearrangement links TRBV2 to TRBJ1-1; the listed D gene, TRBD1, was not tested against the DNA. The CDR3 spans 19 amino acids, including both terminal residues. CDR1 is SNHLY and CDR2 is FYNNEI in the germline V gene.

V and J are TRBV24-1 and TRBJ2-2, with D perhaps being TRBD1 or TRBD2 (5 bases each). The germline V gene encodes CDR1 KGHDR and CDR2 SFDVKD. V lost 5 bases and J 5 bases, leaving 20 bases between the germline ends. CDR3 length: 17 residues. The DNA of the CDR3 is TGTGCCACCAGTGGGAGTACGGGGCAGCTTGGGACCGGGGAGCTGTTTTTT. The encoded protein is CATSGSTGQLGTGELFF.

The CDR3 DNA sequence: TGTGCCAGTAGTATAGCGCCAGATTTTGGAAACACCATATATTTT. Translation: CASSIAPDFGNTIYF. J is TRBJ1-3 and V is TRBV19; D is ambiguous. V lost 1 base, J lost 3 bases, and 10 bases lay in between. The length of the CDR3 is 15 residues. The germline V gene has CDR1 LNHDA and CDR2 SQIVND (reference sequence). Full variable domain (rest looked up from reference TRBV19 and TRBJ1-3): DGGITQSPKYLFRKEGQNVTLSCEQNLNHDAMYWYRQDPGQGLRLIYYSQIVNDFQKGDIAEGYSVSREKKESFPLTVTSAQKNPTAFYLCASSIAPDFGNTIYFGEGSWLTVV.

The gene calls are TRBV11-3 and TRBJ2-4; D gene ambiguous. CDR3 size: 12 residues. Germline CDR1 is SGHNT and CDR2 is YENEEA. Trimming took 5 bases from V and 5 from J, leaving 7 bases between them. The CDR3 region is CASSTLENIQYF. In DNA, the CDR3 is TGTGCCAGCAGCACGCTAGAAAACATTCAGTACTTC.

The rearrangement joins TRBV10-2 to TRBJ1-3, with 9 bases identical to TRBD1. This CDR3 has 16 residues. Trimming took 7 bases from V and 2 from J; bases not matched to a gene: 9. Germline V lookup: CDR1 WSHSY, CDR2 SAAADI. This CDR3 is CASKRTGELAGNTIYF. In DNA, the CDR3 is TGCGCCAGCAAGAGGACAGGGGAGTTGGCTGGAAACACCATATATTTT.

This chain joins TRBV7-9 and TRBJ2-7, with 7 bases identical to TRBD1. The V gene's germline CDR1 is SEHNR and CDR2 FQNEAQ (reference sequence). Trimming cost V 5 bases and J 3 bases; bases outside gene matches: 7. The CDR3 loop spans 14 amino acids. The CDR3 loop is CASSPRDSRYEQYF. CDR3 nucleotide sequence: TGTGCCAGCAGCCCCCGGGACAGTCGCTACGAGCAGTACTTC.

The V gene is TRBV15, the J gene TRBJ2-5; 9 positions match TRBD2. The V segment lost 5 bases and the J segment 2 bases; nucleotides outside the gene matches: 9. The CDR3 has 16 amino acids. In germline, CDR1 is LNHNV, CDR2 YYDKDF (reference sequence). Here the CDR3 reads CATSQTTSGPQETQYF. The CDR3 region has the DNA TGTGCCACCAGCCAAACCACTAGCGGGCCACAAGAGACCCAGTACTTC.

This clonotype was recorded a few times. Here the CDR3 DNA reads TGCAGTGCTAGAGATGCGACAGGGACGGTCTACGAGCAGTACTTC. Protein: CSARDATGTVYEQYF. The V gene is TRBV20-1, the J gene TRBJ2-7; 7 bases align to TRBD1. V trimming: 0 bases; J trimming: 3 bases; junction bases outside the gene matches: 8. The germline gives CDR1 DFQATT, CDR2 SNEGSKA (reference sequence). The CDR3 sequence is 15 residues long.

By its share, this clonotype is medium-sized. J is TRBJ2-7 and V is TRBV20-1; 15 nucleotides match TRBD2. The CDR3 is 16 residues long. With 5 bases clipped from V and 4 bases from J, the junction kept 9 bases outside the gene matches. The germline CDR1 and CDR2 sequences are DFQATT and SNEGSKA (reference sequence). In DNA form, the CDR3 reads TGCAGTGCTTCCCCGCTGGGGACTAGCGGGGGGTACGAGCAGTACTTC. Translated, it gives CSASPLGTSGGYEQYF.

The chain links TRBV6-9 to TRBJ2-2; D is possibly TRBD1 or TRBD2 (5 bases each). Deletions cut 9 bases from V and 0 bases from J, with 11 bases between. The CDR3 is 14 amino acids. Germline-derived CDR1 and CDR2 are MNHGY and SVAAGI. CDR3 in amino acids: CARPQGPNTGELFF. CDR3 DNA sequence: TGTGCCAGGCCTCAGGGACCGAACACCGGGGAGCTGTTTTTT.

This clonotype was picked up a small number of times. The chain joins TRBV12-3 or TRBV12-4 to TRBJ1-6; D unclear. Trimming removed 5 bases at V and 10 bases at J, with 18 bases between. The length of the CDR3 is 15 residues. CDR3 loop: CASSPTLTGGSPLHF. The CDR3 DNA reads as TGTGCCAGCAGTCCCACTCTTACGGGCGGCTCACCCCTCCACTTT.